This is a list of T cell receptor beta chains from one sample in a study of cytomegalovirus exposure and HLA in healthy donors. The assay was immunoSEQ multiplex PCR, and TCRdb's table has in-frame clones only and misses some. The data contain some 95,000 clones, 60% to 80% of them seen just once; the ten biggest clones take up 1.2%. The sequenced sample was PBMCs. These receptors were taken from a female donor in good health and CMV-seronegative. The CDR3 runs from the conserved cysteine through the conserved F or W. Fields, in order: CDR3 length, J gene, clone size, D gene, V gene, CDR3 DNA, CDR3 protein. The D gene is left open where the match is weak. Size values are once, few and many counts, or a class for expanded clones, and some rows have none.

len: 15; j_gene: TRBJ1-4; abundance: -; d_gene: -; v_gene: TRBV5-1; CDR3nt: TGCGCCAGCAGCCCCCGCGGGGAATTTAATGAAAAACTGTTTTTT; CDR3aa: CASSPRGEFNEKLFF
len: 13; j_gene: TRBJ2-7; abundance: few; d_gene: -; v_gene: TRBV5-6; CDR3nt: TGTGCCAGCAGCTTGGGACAGTCCTACGAGCAGTACTTC; CDR3aa: CASSLGQSYEQYF
len: 15; j_gene: TRBJ1-5; abundance: -; d_gene: -; v_gene: TRBV6-1; CDR3nt: TGTGCCAGCAGTGAAGCGGCCGAGGGCGGTCAGCCCCAGCATTTT; CDR3aa: CASSEAAEGGQPQHF
len: 17; j_gene: TRBJ2-5; abundance: -; d_gene: TRBD2; v_gene: TRBV27; CDR3nt: TGTGCCAGCAGTGCAGGGTGGGGACTAGCGGGTGGGGAGACCCAGTACTTC; CDR3aa: CASSAGWGLAGGETQYF
len: 16; j_gene: TRBJ2-4; abundance: -; d_gene: -; v_gene: TRBV18; CDR3nt: TGTGCCAGCCTCTCATCGACAGGCCTAGCCAAAAACATTCAGTACTTC; CDR3aa: CASLSSTGLAKNIQYF
len: 17; j_gene: TRBJ1-2; abundance: -; d_gene: TRBD1; v_gene: TRBV11-3; CDR3nt: TGTGCCAGCAGCCCCGCGACAGGGTCCCAAGTAGGCTATGGCTACACCTTC; CDR3aa: CASSPATGSQVGYGYTF
len: 14; j_gene: TRBJ1-2; abundance: -; d_gene: -; v_gene: TRBV5-6; CDR3nt: TGTGCCAGCAGCAGATACGGGGGGGACTATGGCTACACCTTC; CDR3aa: CASSRYGGDYGYTF
len: 17; j_gene: TRBJ2-7; abundance: once; d_gene: TRBD1; v_gene: TRBV4-1; CDR3nt: TGCGCCAGCAGCCAAGATTCGGGAACAGGGGGCACTTACGAGCAGTACTTC; CDR3aa: CASSQDSGTGGTYEQYF
len: 14; j_gene: TRBJ2-7; abundance: few; d_gene: -; v_gene: TRBV6-5; CDR3nt: TGTGCCAGCAGCTATAGTATGGAGACCTACGAGCAGTACTTC; CDR3aa: CASSYSMETYEQYF
len: 15; j_gene: TRBJ1-6; abundance: -; d_gene: TRBD1; v_gene: TRBV9; CDR3nt: TGTGCCAGCAGCCCCGCTCGGACAGGGAATTTAGCCCTTCACTTT; CDR3aa: CASSPARTGNLALHF
len: 15; j_gene: TRBJ2-7; abundance: once; d_gene: -; v_gene: TRBV2; CDR3nt: TGTGCCAGCAGTAAATCCAGGGTAGAACAATACGAGCAGTACTTC; CDR3aa: CASSKSRVEQYEQYF
len: 15; j_gene: TRBJ2-7; abundance: once; d_gene: TRBD2; v_gene: TRBV7-8; CDR3nt: TGTGCCAGCAGCACTCGGACTAGCGGGGCCTACGAGCAGTACTTC; CDR3aa: CASSTRTSGAYEQYF
len: 15; j_gene: TRBJ2-1; abundance: -; d_gene: TRBD1; v_gene: TRBV28; CDR3nt: TGTGCCAGCAGTTTACAGGGACAGGGCGGCAATGAGCAGTTCTTC; CDR3aa: CASSLQGQGGNEQFF
len: 17; j_gene: TRBJ2-3; abundance: once; d_gene: TRBD2; v_gene: TRBV28; CDR3nt: TGTGCCAGCAGTACCCGGACTAGCGGGAGTGTTGGAGATACGCAGTATTTT; CDR3aa: CASSTRTSGSVGDTQYF
len: 13; j_gene: TRBJ1-1; abundance: -; d_gene: -; v_gene: TRBV29-1; CDR3nt: TGCAGCGCCGGACAGTCTGGTACCACTGAAGCTTTCTTT; CDR3aa: CSAGQSGTTEAFF
len: 16; j_gene: TRBJ2-3; abundance: -; d_gene: -; v_gene: TRBV19; CDR3nt: TGTGCCAGTAGTATAGTCGGGGTCTCTAGCACAGATACGCAGTATTTT; CDR3aa: CASSIVGVSSTDTQYF
len: 15; j_gene: TRBJ1-1; abundance: few; d_gene: -; v_gene: TRBV6-5; CDR3nt: TGTGCCAGCAGTTACTCGATGGAGGGAAACACTGAAGCTTTCTTT; CDR3aa: CASSYSMEGNTEAFF
len: 14; j_gene: TRBJ2-7; abundance: few; d_gene: TRBD1; v_gene: TRBV5-4; CDR3nt: TGTGCCAGCAGCTTGGGGGACAGCTCCTACGAGCAGTACTTC; CDR3aa: CASSLGDSSYEQYF
len: 11; j_gene: TRBJ1-1; abundance: -; d_gene: -; v_gene: TRBV30; CDR3nt: TGTGCCTTAACTAGGGTGACTGAAGCTTTCTTT; CDR3aa: CALTRVTEAFF
len: 15; j_gene: TRBJ2-5; abundance: -; d_gene: -; v_gene: TRBV9; CDR3nt: TGTGCCAGCTCCTCTGGGCAGGGTGGTCAAGAGACCCAGTACTTC; CDR3aa: CASSSGQGGQETQYF
len: 14; j_gene: TRBJ2-7; abundance: few; d_gene: TRBD1; v_gene: TRBV11-1; CDR3nt: TGTGCCAGCAGCTCACGGGACAGAACCTACGAGCAGTACTTC; CDR3aa: CASSSRDRTYEQYF
len: 15; j_gene: TRBJ2-2; abundance: -; d_gene: -; v_gene: TRBV5-4; CDR3nt: TGTGCCAGCAGCTTGAATTCCTTTCGGGCCGGGGAGCTGTTTTTT; CDR3aa: CASSLNSFRAGELFF
len: 15; j_gene: TRBJ2-7; abundance: -; d_gene: TRBD1; v_gene: TRBV5-8; CDR3nt: TGTGCCAGCAGCTTGGTGCGACAGGGGTTTTACGAGCAGTACTTC; CDR3aa: CASSLVRQGFYEQYF
len: 13; j_gene: TRBJ1-2; abundance: -; d_gene: -; v_gene: TRBV2; CDR3nt: TGTGCCAGCAGTTTAACAGGGTTATATGGCTACACCTTC; CDR3aa: CASSLTGLYGYTF
len: 14; j_gene: TRBJ2-7; abundance: -; d_gene: -; v_gene: TRBV11-3; CDR3nt: TGTGCCAGCAGCTTAGTCAGGTCCTCCTACGAGCAGTACTTC; CDR3aa: CASSLVRSSYEQYF
len: 16; j_gene: TRBJ2-7; abundance: -; d_gene: TRBD2; v_gene: TRBV28; CDR3nt: TGTGCCAGCAGTTTGTCCGGGACTAGCGGTACCTACGAGCAGTACTTC; CDR3aa: CASSLSGTSGTYEQYF
len: 14; j_gene: TRBJ2-1; abundance: -; d_gene: -; v_gene: TRBV4-1; CDR3nt: TGCGCCAGCAGCCAAGTCGTAGTCTACAATGAGCAGTTCTTC; CDR3aa: CASSQVVVYNEQFF
len: 14; j_gene: TRBJ2-5; abundance: -; d_gene: TRBD1; v_gene: TRBV6-6; CDR3nt: TGTGCCAGCGCGGAGGCAGGGGGCATTGAGACCCAGTACTTC; CDR3aa: CASAEAGGIETQYF
len: 17; j_gene: TRBJ2-1; abundance: -; d_gene: -; v_gene: TRBV7-8; CDR3nt: TGTGCCAGCAGCTTAGGGGTACTAGCCTCCTCCCGCAATGAGCAGTTCTTC; CDR3aa: CASSLGVLASSRNEQFF
len: 16; j_gene: TRBJ2-5; abundance: -; d_gene: TRBD1; v_gene: TRBV5-4; CDR3nt: TGTGCCAGCAGCCGGAGGACAGGGGGGAAACAAGAGACCCAGTACTTC; CDR3aa: CASSRRTGGKQETQYF
len: 17; j_gene: TRBJ2-2; abundance: -; d_gene: TRBD2; v_gene: TRBV19; CDR3nt: TGTGCCAGTAATTGGCCTAGCGGGAGTCCGGTTGCCGGGGAGCTGTTTTTT; CDR3aa: CASNWPSGSPVAGELFF
len: 14; j_gene: TRBJ1-2; abundance: -; d_gene: TRBD1; v_gene: TRBV12-5; CDR3nt: TGTGCTAGTGGTTTGGGACAGGGGAGCTGGGGCTACACCTTC; CDR3aa: CASGLGQGSWGYTF
len: 18; j_gene: TRBJ2-1; abundance: -; d_gene: TRBD2; v_gene: TRBV4-1; CDR3nt: TGCGCCAGCAGCCAAAGCCCCTCTCGACTAGCGGGAGGCTATGAGCAGTTCTTC; CDR3aa: CASSQSPSRLAGGYEQFF
len: 15; j_gene: TRBJ2-4; abundance: -; d_gene: TRBD2; v_gene: TRBV7-8; CDR3nt: TGTGCCAGCAGCCCTTCCGTTACTAGCGGGGAATTTCAGTACTTC; CDR3aa: CASSPSVTSGEFQYF
len: 13; j_gene: TRBJ2-7; abundance: -; d_gene: -; v_gene: TRBV29-1; CDR3nt: TGCAGCGTTGCAGGAGGGAGATCCTACGAGCAGTACTTC; CDR3aa: CSVAGGRSYEQYF
len: 18; j_gene: TRBJ2-2; abundance: once; d_gene: TRBD2; v_gene: TRBV4-3; CDR3nt: TGCGCCAGCAGCCTTGAGGCTAGCGGGGTGAGGGGGACCGGGGAGCTGTTTTTT; CDR3aa: CASSLEASGVRGTGELFF
len: 13; j_gene: TRBJ1-6; abundance: -; d_gene: -; v_gene: TRBV7-8; CDR3nt: TGTGCCAGCAGCGCCGGTATCACCTCACCCCTCCACTTT; CDR3aa: CASSAGITSPLHF
len: 16; j_gene: TRBJ2-3; abundance: -; d_gene: TRBD2; v_gene: TRBV9; CDR3nt: TGTGCCAGCAGCGTAGAAGGCGGGAGGGGCACAGATACGCAGTATTTT; CDR3aa: CASSVEGGRGTDTQYF
len: 14; j_gene: TRBJ2-6; abundance: -; d_gene: -; v_gene: TRBV19; CDR3nt: TGTGCCAGTAGTATAGGGCCCGGGGCCAACGTCCTGACTTTC; CDR3aa: CASSIGPGANVLTF
len: 15; j_gene: TRBJ2-7; abundance: -; d_gene: -; v_gene: TRBV7-6; CDR3nt: TGTGCCAGCAGCTTACAGGGGGGCCTCCCCTACGGGCAGTACTTC; CDR3aa: CASSLQGGLPYGQYF
len: 16; j_gene: TRBJ1-3; abundance: -; d_gene: -; v_gene: TRBV7-2; CDR3nt: TGTGCCAGCAGCGCCAATCCCGGTGACTCTGGAAACACCATATATTTT; CDR3aa: CASSANPGDSGNTIYF
len: 14; j_gene: TRBJ1-1; abundance: -; d_gene: TRBD1; v_gene: TRBV7-9; CDR3nt: TGTTCCAGCAGCTATAACAGGGGTAACACTGAAGCTTTCTTT; CDR3aa: CSSSYNRGNTEAFF
len: 15; j_gene: TRBJ2-7; abundance: -; d_gene: TRBD1; v_gene: TRBV18; CDR3nt: TGTGCCAGCTCACCACCTGACAGGGGAAGTGCCGAGCAGTACTTC; CDR3aa: CASSPPDRGSAEQYF